These 25 T cell receptor beta chains share one sample of origin, sequenced in a study of T cells in Graves' hyperthyroidism and ophthalmopathy. Amplified regions were TCR beta CDR3 sequences from RNA transcripts. In the first-round RT-PCR of the TCR CDR3, the HTBI primer set was used. TCRdb independently ran MiXCR on the multiplex PCR reads; one entry per CDR3 protein. The repertoire holds a few hundred thousand distinct CDR3 sequences, with around 16% as singletons. The sample was blood. The receptors were sampled from a woman in her twenties or thirties with Graves' hyperthyroidism.

The sample holds many counts of this clonotype. The J gene is TRBJ1-2, the V gene TRBV20-1, with a weak D call TRBD1 (6 bases). Trimming cost V 1 base and J 6 bases, with 12 bases left between them. Germline V gene sequence: CDR1 DFQATT, CDR2 SNEGSKA (reference sequence). The CDR3 covers 13 residues. Here the CDR3 DNA reads TGCAGTGCTAGAGTCGGGGGCCTTAATGGCTACACCTTC. This sequence encodes CSARVGGLNGYTF.

The chain carries TRBV7-3 and TRBJ2-1, with 7 bases that match TRBD1. CDR3 length: 16 residues. Trimming removed 0 bases from V and 8 bases from J; junction bases left unmatched: 10. Germline CDR1 is SGHTA and CDR2 is FQGTGA. DNA of the CDR3: TGTGCCAGCAGCTTAACCGCCATGACAGGGATGGATGAGCAGTTCTTC. This sequence encodes CASSLTAMTGMDEQFF.

This clonotype was seen ten or more times. V gene TRBV2 combines with J gene TRBJ1-1, with TRBD1 matching 11 bases. Germline V CDR1 and CDR2: SNHLY, FYNNEI. The CDR3 covers 15 residues. V gave up 6 bases and J gave up 4 bases; unmatched junction bases: 7. The CDR3 protein is CASSRDRGISTEAFF. In nucleotides, the CDR3 is TGTGCCAGCAGCCGGGACAGGGGGATCAGCACTGAAGCTTTCTTT.

At least ten counts were recorded for this clonotype. This chain links TRBV12-3 or TRBV12-4 with TRBJ2-7; 10 bases fit TRBD1. Trimming cost V 4 bases and J 3 bases; bases outside gene matches: 6. This CDR3 has 15 residues. The CDR3 sequence is CASSWPGQGIYEQYF. Here the CDR3 DNA reads TGTGCCAGCAGTTGGCCGGGACAGGGGATCTACGAGCAGTACTTC.

There are many counts of this clonotype. The chain joins TRBV18 to TRBJ1-2, with D possibly being TRBD1 (5 bases). The germline V gene has CDR1 KGHSH and CDR2 LQKENI. The CDR3 length is 14 residues. V was clipped by 4 bases and J by 10 bases, with 19 bases between them. The CDR3 coding sequence is TGTGCCAGCTCACACGACCCACAGGAAGAGGTCTACACCTTC. Protein: CASSHDPQEEVYTF.

The J gene is TRBJ2-7, the V gene TRBV14; unclear D gene. CDR1 is SGHDN and CDR2 is FVKESK in the germline V gene. CDR3 length: 16 amino acids. V was cut by 4 bases and J by 5 bases, with 21 bases left in between. CDR3 bases: TGTGCCAGCAGCCGAGACACAGAGCTACCCCGCAACGAGCAGTACTTC. Amino acid sequence: CASSRDTELPRNEQYF.

The table lists this clonotype with many counts. V gene TRBV11-3 combines with J gene TRBJ2-5; 8 bases line up with TRBD2. Germline CDR1 is SGHNT and CDR2 is YENEEA. V was pared by 6 bases and J by 4 bases, with 7 bases of the junction left unmatched. The CDR3 extends over 14 amino acids. The CDR3 nucleotides read TGTGCCAGCAGTCCCGGGACTAGGGTAGAGACCCAGTACTTC. Protein: CASSPGTRVETQYF.

This clonotype was seen more than once but under ten times. V and J are TRBV28 and TRBJ2-5; D gene unclear. The CDR3 is made up of 12 amino acids. Germline V gene data show CDR1 as MDHEN and CDR2 as SYDVKM. Trimming cost V 6 bases and J 5 bases, with 10 bases left between them. CDR3 coding DNA: TGTGCCAGCAGAGACCCGCAGGAGACCCAGTACTTC. Protein sequence: CASRDPQETQYF.

This clonotype has just a few counts. The V call is TRBV3-1, the J call TRBJ2-7; no clear D. The CDR3 spans 12 residues. V dropped 2 bases and J dropped 5 bases, with 7 bases sitting between them. Germline V gives CDR1 LGHDT, CDR2 YNNKEL (reference sequence). CDR3: CASSQSGDEQYF. The CDR3 DNA reads as TGTGCCAGCAGCCAAAGTGGGGACGAGCAGTACTTC.

This clonotype came up many times. The chain employs TRBV30 and TRBJ2-2; D ambiguous. V lost 6 bases and J 0 bases, leaving 14 bases between the germline ends. The CDR3 has 15 residues. In germline, CDR1 is GTSNPN, CDR2 SVGIG (reference sequence). The CDR3 DNA follows: TGTGCCTGTGGATCGGGCTATGCGAACACCGGGGAGCTGTTTTTT. Residues: CACGSGYANTGELFF.

In this sample, this clonotype turned up a few times. CDR3 in DNA: TGTGCCAGCAGCTGGATCGGTAGCGGGAGGTTCAATGAGCAGTTCTTC. Translated: CASSWIGSGRFNEQFF. The chain links TRBV7-9 to TRBJ2-1, with 10 nucleotides matching TRBD2. Per the germline V gene, CDR1 is SEHNR and CDR2 is FQNEAQ (reference sequence). This CDR3 has 16 residues. Losses at the gene ends were 4 bases for V and 6 bases for J; bases not matched to a gene: 9.

This clonotype was detected many times. The chain carries TRBV6-1 and TRBJ2-1; 10 bases align to TRBD2. There are 17 residues in the CDR3. V dropped 6 bases and J dropped 2; count of bases not matched to a gene: 10. Germline V gene sequence: CDR1 MNHNS, CDR2 SASEGT. CDR3 sequence: CASRGSTSGTTYNEQFF. CDR3 coding DNA: TGTGCCAGCAGGGGGAGCACTAGCGGGACCACCTACAATGAGCAGTTCTTC.

The CDR3 DNA reads as TGTGCCAGCAGTACTAGCGGGAGCGGTTTGGCGTACGAGCAGTACTTC. It is translated as CASSTSGSGLAYEQYF. The J gene is TRBJ2-7, the V gene TRBV28; 11 positions match TRBD2. The V and J ends lost 5 bases and 4 bases, in that order; junction bases with no gene match: 10. CDR3 size: 16 residues. Looked up from germline, CDR1 is MDHEN and CDR2 is SYDVKM.

This clonotype was observed many times. The CDR3, as DNA: TGTGCCAGCAGCCAACTTCGGACGGGCTCCTACGAGCAGTACTTC. Its translation is CASSQLRTGSYEQYF. The V and J genes are TRBV4-2 and TRBJ2-7; D remains ambiguous. V was shortened by 2 bases and J by 0 bases, with 11 bases between the two germline ends. CDR1 is LGHNA and CDR2 is YNFKEQ in the germline V gene. The CDR3 runs 15 residues.

J is TRBJ2-1 and V is TRBV6-9; D gene ambiguous. V was trimmed by 3 bases and J by 13 bases, leaving 16 bases between them. The CDR3 loop spans 13 amino acids. Germline V lookup: CDR1 MNHGY, CDR2 SVAAGI. CDR3 in amino acids: CASSYQPGSKQFF. CDR3 DNA: TGTGCCAGCAGTTACCAACCGGGCTCCAAACAGTTCTTC.

Concerning this clonotype itself: A clone one base away is much larger, so this may be a read error. CDR3 DNA sequence: TGTGCCAGCAGTTACCTCGGCAGGGAAGAGACCCAGTGCTTC. Its protein product is CASSYLGREETQCF. The J gene is TRBJ2-5, the V gene TRBV6-5, with TRBD1 as a possible D gene (5 bases). The CDR3 spans 14 residues. The germline V gene encodes CDR1 MNHEY and CDR2 SVGAGI.

The chain recombines TRBV7-2 with TRBJ1-5; D not certain. Trimming removed 3 bases from V and 5 bases from J, with 8 bases in between. In germline, CDR1 is SGHTA, CDR2 FQGNSA. The CDR3 has 13 residues. The CDR3 bases are TGTGCCAGCAGCTTCTCAATGGATCAGCCCCAGCATTTT. Amino acids: CASSFSMDQPQHF.

This clonotype was counted a few times. V and J are TRBV27 and TRBJ2-1; TRBD2 agrees at 10 bases. V was pared by 2 bases and J by 11 bases, with 9 bases of the junction left unmatched. The length of the CDR3 is 15 residues. The germline V gene has CDR1 MNHEY and CDR2 SMNVEV (reference sequence). CDR3 sequence (DNA): TGTGCCAGCAGTTTAGCTAGCGGGAGCTCTCTTAAGCAGTTCTTC. Amino acids: CASSLASGSSLKQFF.

This clonotype has just a few counts. This chain links TRBV7-2 with TRBJ2-1, with D unresolved. CDR1 is SGHTA, CDR2 FQGNSA, per germline. The ends were cut back, 2 bases at V and 6 bases at J, with 8 bases in the middle. CDR3 length: 13 amino acids. The CDR3 bases are TGTGCCAGCAGCTTAAGGGCGTCCAATGAGCAGTTCTTC. Translated: CASSLRASNEQFF.

This clonotype was found many times. The CDR3 sequence: CASSDRDYGYTF. The CDR3 DNA sequence: TGTGCCAGCAGTGACAGGGACTATGGCTACACCTTC. J is TRBJ1-2 and V is TRBV6-1, with D possibly being TRBD1 (5 bases). This CDR3 is 12 amino acids long. Germline V CDR1 and CDR2: MNHNS, SASEGT. The ends were cut back, 3 bases at V and 3 bases at J, with 5 bases in the middle.

The chain uses TRBV6-5 and TRBJ2-1; possibly TRBD2 for D (5 bases). This CDR3 region has 15 residues. Germline V gene sequence: CDR1 MNHEY, CDR2 SVGAGI. The ends were cut back, 3 bases at V and 1 base at J, with 10 bases in the middle. This chain's CDR3 is CASSYEGGSYNEQFF. In nucleotides, the CDR3 is TGTGCCAGCAGTTATGAGGGTGGGTCCTACAATGAGCAGTTCTTC.

This clonotype was detected ten times or more. The V and J genes are TRBV18 and TRBJ2-7, with D unclear. This CDR3 is 13 amino acids long. Germline loops: CDR1 KGHSH, CDR2 LQKENI. Trimming cost V 1 base and J 1 base, with 5 bases left between them. CDR3 nucleotides: TGTGCCAGCTCACCACTAGGGTCCTACGAGCAGTACTTC. Translating it yields CASSPLGSYEQYF.

This rearrangement joins TRBV30 to TRBJ1-1, with TRBD1 matching over 9 bases. Looked up from germline, CDR1 is GTSNPN and CDR2 is SVGIG (reference sequence). V shed 4 bases, J shed 3 bases, and the junction held 6 bases outside the gene matches. This CDR3 region has 14 residues. The CDR3 DNA sequence: TGTGCCTGGAACACGGGACAGGGAGACACTGAAGCTTTCTTT. Translated: CAWNTGQGDTEAFF.

This clonotype has only a few counts. The rearrangement links TRBV20-1 to TRBJ2-3; D is ambiguous. This CDR3 contains 14 residues. V gave up 3 bases and J gave up 2 bases, with 12 bases separating them. Looked up from germline, CDR1 is DFQATT and CDR2 is SNEGSKA (reference sequence). CDR3 in DNA: TGCAGTGCTAGCCATGTGATAAACACAGATACGCAGTATTTT. This encodes CSASHVINTDTQYF.

This clonotype was found many times. This chain joins TRBV9 and TRBJ1-5; TRBD1 agrees at 9 bases. CDR1 SGDLS and CDR2 YYNGEE come from the germline V gene. This CDR3 has 14 residues. V was clipped by 4 bases and J by 6 bases; unmatched bases: 5. For the CDR3, the DNA is TGTGCCAGCAGCCGGGGACAGGGTGGTCAGCCCCAGCATTTT. It specifies CASSRGQGGQPQHF.